This TCR beta chain was obtained from a study of identical twins. In this sample, this clonotype turned up a few times. One entry per CDR3 protein results from TCRdb running MiXCR on the 5' RACE reads. This repertoire shows 210,000 or so distinct CDR3 sequences, 15% to 20% found once; its top ten account for 40%. CDR3 size: 16 residues. The J segment lost 4 bases and the V segment lost 4 bases, leaving 9 bases of the junction unmatched. Germline V gene sequence: CDR1 PRHDT, CDR2 FYEKMQ (reference sequence). Another study also made use of these data, one on T cells expressing NK-cell markers.

The V and J genes are TRBV13 and TRBJ2-7; 11 nucleotides line up with TRBD2. The sample was CD8+ T cells sorted from blood. This clonotype was sampled from a woman between 18 and 30 years old in good health. In nucleotides, the CDR3 is TGTGCCAGCAGCTCCAGACTAGCGGGATTTGGGTACGAGCAGTACTTC. Translation: CASSSRLAGFGYEQYF.